The 10 T cell receptor beta chains below come from one sample, sequenced in a study of blood T cells in healthy people across ages. Using a J-beta primer mix together with a sample-barcoded 5' primer, a second PCR was run for roughly 7 to 12 cycles. TCRdb reanalysed the 5' RACE reads using MiXCR and keeps one entry per CDR3 protein. The sample holds hundreds of thousands of distinct CDR3 sequences, around 43% seen once. Sequenced: blood. The origin of the receptors is a man older than 75 in good health.

This chain uses TRBV27 with TRBJ2-5; 7 positions agree with TRBD1. This CDR3 is built from 17 residues. Germline CDR1 and CDR2: MNHEY and SMNVEV (reference sequence). V lost 2 bases and J lost 4; bases outside the gene matches: 13. Here the CDR3 reads CASSLPQPGGRRETQYF. CDR3 DNA sequence: TGTGCCAGCAGTTTACCCCAACCAGGGGGAAGGCGAGAGACCCAGTACTTC.

This clonotype was detected only once. The rearrangement links TRBV9 to TRBJ2-5; TRBD1 matches 8 bases. The J call is in doubt because the DNA end fits TRBJ2-1 better. The CDR3 contains 19 residues. The germline V gene has CDR1 SGDLS and CDR2 YYNGEE. Written as DNA, the CDR3 is TGTGCCAGCAGCGGTGTTGTGACAGGGGCGTCATTCGACCAAGAGACCCAGTTCTTC. Its protein product is CASSGVVTGASFDQETQFF.

The chain carries TRBV9 and TRBJ2-4; TRBD2 matches at 14 bases. The CDR3 totals 15 residues. V shed 3 bases and J 15 bases; nucleotides not matched to a gene: 11. Germline CDR1 is SGDLS and CDR2 is YYNGEE. The CDR3, as DNA: TGTGCCAGCAGCGCGGGGACTAGCGGGAGCTACGAGCGGTACTTC. Translated, it gives CASSAGTSGSYERYF.

The CDR3 protein is CASSGLGTRTQETQYF. Here the CDR3 DNA reads TGTGCCAGCAGTGGCTTAGGGACACGGACCCAAGAGACCCAGTACTTC. V is TRBV25-1 and J is TRBJ2-5; a weak D match, TRBD1 (6 bases). The CDR3 length is 16 residues. The germline V gene encodes CDR1 MGHDK and CDR2 SYGVNS. The germline V and J ends were trimmed by 4 bases and 1 base, with 16 bases remaining between them.

V usage is TRBV5-1 and J usage is TRBJ1-3; D is perhaps TRBD1 (5 bases). The V end lost 4 bases, the J end lost 2 bases, and 10 bases lay between the germline ends. Germline CDR1 and CDR2: SGHRS and YFSETQ. This CDR3 is built from 14 residues. Here the CDR3 reads CASSGGVAGNTIYF. CDR3 nucleotides: TGCGCCAGCAGCGGAGGGGTAGCTGGAAACACCATATATTTT.

This clonotype was seen only a few times. The chain combines TRBV5-1 with TRBJ2-1; 9 positions match TRBD1. CDR1 SGHRS and CDR2 YFSETQ come from the germline V gene. The CDR3 runs 13 residues. The trim removed 4 bases at V and 10 bases at J, leaving 6 bases unmatched. The CDR3 reads CASSPLGTGEQFF. The CDR3 DNA reads TGCGCCAGCAGCCCCTTGGGGACAGGGGAGCAGTTCTTC.

The rearrangement uses TRBV10-3 and TRBJ1-1, with D possibly TRBD1 on 6 matching bases. The CDR3 runs 12 residues. Looked up from germline, CDR1 is ENHRY and CDR2 is SYGVKD. Trimming shortened V by 6 bases and J by 6 bases, and 11 bases separated the two germline ends. The CDR3 nucleotides read TGTGCCATCAGAGGGGGGCCAGCTGAAGCTTTCTTT. Translated, it gives CAIRGGPAEAFF.

The chain couples TRBV7-9 to TRBJ2-5, with D hard to call. The CDR3 runs 14 residues. Germline-derived CDR1 and CDR2 are SEHNR and FQNEAQ (reference sequence). Trimming left V 1 base short and J 1 base short, with 7 bases between. The CDR3 is CASSLVHLQETQYF. In nucleotides, the CDR3 is TGTGCCAGCAGCTTAGTCCATCTCCAAGAGACCCAGTACTTC.

About this clonotype: A much larger clone lies one base from this, so it may be a read error. V usage is TRBV12-3 or TRBV12-4 and J usage is TRBJ2-1, with 11 bases lining up with TRBD2. This CDR3 has 15 amino acids. CDR3 in DNA: TGTGCCAGCAGTTCACCTAGCGGGGGGATCGATGAGCGGTTCTTC. Translating it yields CASSSPSGGIDERFF.

A note on this clonotype: The CDR3 carries no conserved terminal phenylalanine or tryptophan, so it likely arises from a read error. This chain connects TRBV5-1 to TRBJ2-3, with no clear D. This CDR3 region has 14 residues. Germline values: CDR1 SGHRS, CDR2 YFSETQ. V lost 4 bases to trimming and J lost 0 bases, with 9 bases between them. CDR3 region: CASSPGASTDTQYV. For the CDR3, the DNA is TGCGCCAGCAGCCCCGGAGCTAGCACAGATACGCAGTATGTT.